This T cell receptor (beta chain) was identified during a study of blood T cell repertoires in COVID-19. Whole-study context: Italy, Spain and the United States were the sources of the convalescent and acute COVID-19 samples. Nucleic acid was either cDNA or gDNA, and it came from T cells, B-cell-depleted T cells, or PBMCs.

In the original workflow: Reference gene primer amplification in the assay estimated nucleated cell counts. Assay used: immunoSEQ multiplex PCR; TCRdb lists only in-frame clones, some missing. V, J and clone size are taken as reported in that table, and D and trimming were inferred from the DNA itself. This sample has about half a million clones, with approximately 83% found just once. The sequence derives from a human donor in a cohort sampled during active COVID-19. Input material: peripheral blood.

For the CDR3, the DNA is TGCGCCAGCAGCTATCAGACAGGGCGGGCCGGGGAGCTGTTTTTT. Amino acid sequence: CASSYQTGRAGELFF. V usage is TRBV5-1 and J usage is TRBJ2-2; TRBD1 matches at 7 bases. The CDR3 is 15 residues long. Germline assignment: CDR1 SGHRS and CDR2 YFSETQ. The J segment lost 6 bases and the V segment lost 3 bases, leaving 8 bases of the junction unmatched.